The T cell receptor beta chain described here comes from a study of Tregs in tolerant kidney transplant recipients. Overall study results and limits: Donor-specific Treg expansion exceeded global Treg expansion in tolerant patients, suggesting antigen drive.

CDR1 GTSNPN and CDR2 SVGIG come from the germline V gene (reference sequence). V shed 0 bases and J shed 2 bases, with 11 bases lying between them. The CDR3 is made up of 14 amino acids. The table lists this clone with a count of one. Its target is not known. Data came from immunoSEQ multiplex PCR; TCRdb stores just in-frame clones and leaves some out. In the table there are some 70,000 clones, 85% to 90% of which are singletons. The material sequenced was CD4+ T cells from blood, taken before the transplant. The TCR comes from a human donor who received a combined kidney and bone marrow transplant. This sequence joins TRBV30 and TRBJ2-7, with D maybe TRBD1 (5 bases). The CDR3 DNA sequence: TGTGCCTGGAGTGTAAAGGGGTTCCCCTACGAGCAGTACTTC. Amino acids: CAWSVKGFPYEQYF. The variable domain in full, with the rest retrieved from reference TRBV30 and TRBJ2-7, is SQTIHQWPATLVQPVGSPLSLECTVEGTSNPNLYWYRQAAGRGLQLLFYSVGIGQISSEVPQNLSASRPQDRQFILSSKKLLLSDSGFYLCAWSVKGFPYEQYFGPGTRLTVT.